These 21 T cell receptor beta chains originate from one sample sequenced in a study of cytomegalovirus exposure and HLA in healthy donors. The PCR made use of 60 Vbeta and 13 Jbeta primers. The repertoire was sequenced with immunoSEQ multiplex PCR; TCRdb's copy has only in-frame clones and lacks some. The sample gives roughly 63,000 clones, roughly 70% of which show up once; approximately 23% is in the top ten. What was sequenced was PBMCs. Source of these receptors: a man aged 50-60 years in good health and CMV-seropositive.

The chain couples TRBV4-1 to TRBJ1-2; D ambiguous. This CDR3 has 16 residues. V gave up 0 bases and J gave up 0 bases, with 11 bases separating them. Germline V gene lookup returns CDR1 MGHRA and CDR2 YSYEKL. CDR3 protein: CASSQDLGRSNYGYTF. The CDR3 DNA reads as TGCGCCAGCAGCCAAGATCTCGGGAGGTCTAACTATGGCTACACCTTC.

The chain employs TRBV29-1 and TRBJ2-7; TRBD1 matches 12 bases. The V gene's germline CDR1 is SQVTM and CDR2 ANQGSEA. The CDR3 covers 15 residues. V was pared by 1 base and J by 2 bases, with 3 bases of the junction left unmatched. The CDR3 coding sequence is TGCAGCGTTGAAGGCGGGGACAGGGGGCCCTACGAGCAGTACTTC. Protein product: CSVEGGDRGPYEQYF.

This rearrangement joins TRBV6-1 to TRBJ2-3; D call uncertain. Deletions cut 5 bases from V and 2 bases from J, with 14 bases between. The CDR3 is 15 amino acids. CDR1 and CDR2 from the germline V gene are MNHNS and SASEGT. Written as DNA, the CDR3 is TGTGCCAGCAGTCCCCTTAGCTCAATCACAGATACGCAGTATTTT. Translating gives CASSPLSSITDTQYF.

This clone was seen only a few times. The chain uses TRBV4-3 and TRBJ1-4; D remains ambiguous. The CDR3 has 15 amino acids. Trimming cost V 2 bases and J 8 bases, with 15 bases left between them. Germline V gene data show CDR1 as LGHNA and CDR2 as YSLEER. CDR3 DNA: TGCGCCAGCAGCCAAAGTGGTCAGTCAGGCGAAAAACTGTTTTTT. Its translation: CASSQSGQSGEKLFF.

For the CDR3, the DNA is TGTGCCAGCAGCGCAGACCGGTCCCTAGCCCCACAAGAGACCCAGTACTTC. Encoded protein: CASSADRSLAPQETQYF. The chain employs TRBV9 and TRBJ2-5; tentatively, D is TRBD2 (5 bases). CDR1 and CDR2 (germline): SGDLS, YYNGEE. With 3 bases removed from V and 2 bases from J, the gap between germline ends came to 20 bases. The CDR3 has 17 amino acids.

V usage is TRBV15 and J usage is TRBJ2-5; 10 nucleotides match TRBD2. V was pared by 1 base and J by 5 bases, with 7 bases of the junction left unmatched. Germline CDR1 is LNHNV and CDR2 is YYDKDF (reference sequence). The CDR3 spans 16 residues. CDR3 in DNA: TGTGCCACCAGCAGAGTTAGCGGGAGGCCTGAGGAGACCCAGTACTTC. Translation gives CATSRVSGRPEETQYF.

V usage is TRBV2 and J usage is TRBJ1-1; TRBD1 matches at 8 bases. Germline-derived CDR1 and CDR2 are SNHLY and FYNNEI. Trimming at V came to 0 bases and at J to 6 bases, leaving 6 bases not matched to a gene. This CDR3 region has 15 residues. The CDR3 region is CASSEASRGLSEAFF. The CDR3 nucleotides are TGTGCCAGCAGTGAAGCATCCAGGGGGCTTTCTGAAGCTTTCTTT. The variable domain in full, completed from reference TRBV2 and TRBJ1-1, reads EPEVTQTPSHQVTQMGQEVILRCVPISNHLYFYWYRQILGQKVEFLVSFYNNEISEKSEIFDDQFSVERPDGSNFTLKIRSTKLEDSAMYFCASSEASRGLSEAFFGQGTRLTVV.

The chain couples TRBV5-1 to TRBJ1-1, with 10 bases fitting TRBD1. Germline V gene lookup returns CDR1 SGHRS and CDR2 YFSETQ. J lost 0 bases, V lost 4 bases, and 6 bases had no gene match. CDR3 length: 16 residues. CDR3 sequence reads: CASSLGTGVVNTEAFF. The CDR3 DNA reads as TGCGCCAGCAGCCTCGGGACAGGGGTCGTGAACACTGAAGCTTTCTTT.

The V call is TRBV30, the J call TRBJ1-1; 7 bases fit TRBD1. With V trimmed by 2 bases and J by 0 bases, 9 bases remained unmatched. CDR1 is GTSNPN and CDR2 is SVGIG in the germline V gene (reference sequence). The CDR3 consists of 16 residues. The CDR3: CAWSYSGTVMNTEAFF. CDR3 DNA: TGTGCCTGGAGTTACTCCGGGACAGTCATGAACACTGAAGCTTTCTTT.

This clone appeared a single time. The genes are TRBV29-1 and TRBJ2-7; D is unresolved. The CDR3 runs 13 residues. The germline V gene encodes CDR1 SQVTM and CDR2 ANQGSEA. V gave up 0 bases and J gave up 7 bases, with 13 bases separating them. CDR3 residues: CSVEETFLGEQYF. The CDR3 DNA reads as TGCAGCGTTGAAGAGACCTTCCTAGGAGAGCAGTACTTC.

The chain has TRBV27 and TRBJ1-1, with 7 bases fitting TRBD1. There are 15 residues in the CDR3. Germline V gives CDR1 MNHEY, CDR2 SMNVEV (reference sequence). J lost 1 base, V lost 0 bases, and 2 bases had no gene match. DNA of the CDR3: TGTGCCAGCAGTTTATCGACAGGGCGGAACACTGAAGCTTTCTTT. Translated, it gives CASSLSTGRNTEAFF.

This clone was picked up a small number of times. The V call is TRBV6-1, the J call TRBJ2-2; D may be TRBD1 (5 bases). The CDR3 extends over 13 amino acids. The V gene's germline CDR1 is MNHNS and CDR2 SASEGT. V gave up 10 bases and J gave up 6 bases, with 15 bases separating them. The CDR3 region has the DNA TGTGCCATTAGCCAGGGCGAGGCCGGGGAGCTGTTTTTT. Amino acid sequence: CAISQGEAGELFF.

This sequence joins TRBV9 and TRBJ2-1, with D hard to call. V was pared by 3 bases and J by 3 bases, with 10 bases between. In germline, CDR1 is SGDLS, CDR2 YYNGEE. The CDR3 runs to 14 residues. CDR3 residues: CASSAEARYNEQFF. The CDR3 region has the DNA TGTGCCAGCAGCGCCGAAGCACGCTACAATGAGCAGTTCTTC. The complete variable domain, with remaining parts taken from reference TRBV9 and TRBJ2-1, reads DSGVTQTPKHLITATGQRVTLRCSPRSGDLSVYWYQQSLDQGLQFLIQYYNGEERAKGNILERFSAQQFPDLHSELNLSSLELGDSALYFCASSAEARYNEQFFGPGTRLTVL.

The genes are TRBV5-8 and TRBJ2-5, with D possibly TRBD1 on 5 matching bases. This CDR3 is 14 amino acids long. CDR1 and CDR2 (germline): SGHTS, YDEGEE. Trimming pared 3 bases from V and 0 bases from J, leaving 9 bases between. The CDR3 DNA follows: TGTGCCAGCAGCTGGGGCTGGAACCAAGAGACCCAGTACTTC. This encodes CASSWGWNQETQYF.

This clone was detected only a few times. Other DNA sequences from this sample encode an identical CDR3 as well. V and J are TRBV6-4 and TRBJ1-1; D perhaps matches TRBD1 (5 bases). Per the germline V gene, CDR1 is MRHNA and CDR2 is SNTAGT. CDR3 length: 14 amino acids. V was trimmed by 5 bases and J by 4 bases, leaving 14 bases between them. The CDR3 nucleotides are TGTGCCAGCAGTCACGGCGCGGGGGGCACTGAAGCTTTCTTT. Translation: CASSHGAGGTEAFF.

The chain uses TRBV5-4 and TRBJ1-1, with a weak D call TRBD1 (5 bases). The CDR3 is 12 amino acids. The germline V and J ends were trimmed by 2 bases and 5 bases, with 7 bases remaining between them. Germline values: CDR1 SGHNT, CDR2 YYREEE (reference sequence). The CDR3 nucleotides read TGTGCCAGCAGCTTCCGGGGGACTGAAGCTTTCTTT. Amino acid sequence: CASSFRGTEAFF. The entire variable domain, with the rest obtained from reference TRBV5-4 and TRBJ1-1, is as follows: ETGVTQSPTHLIKTRGQQVTLRCSSQSGHNTVSWYQQALGQGPQFIFQYYREEENGRGNFPPRFSGLQFPNYSSELNVNALELDDSALYLCASSFRGTEAFFGQGTRLTVV.

The chain carries TRBV4-1 and TRBJ1-1, with D possibly TRBD1 on 5 matching bases. Per germline, CDR1 MGHRA and CDR2 YSYEKL. V lost 1 base and J lost 5, with 8 bases in between. The CDR3 spans 13 residues. The CDR3: CASSQGQWTEAFF. CDR3 coding DNA: TGCGCCAGCAGCCAAGGACAGTGGACTGAAGCTTTCTTT.

This chain uses TRBV6-1 with TRBJ2-2, with a possible D match to TRBD1 (5 bases). Trimming cost V 6 bases and J 1 base, with 9 bases left between them. CDR3 length: 14 amino acids. Looked up from germline, CDR1 is MNHNS and CDR2 is SASEGT. This chain's CDR3 is CASRGRGNTGELFF. DNA of the CDR3: TGTGCCAGCAGAGGAAGGGGGAACACCGGGGAGCTGTTTTTT.

This sequence joins TRBV25-1 and TRBJ1-1, with D perhaps TRBD1 (6 bases). CDR3 length equals 13 residues. V dropped 7 bases and J dropped 3 bases, with 12 bases sitting between them. Germline V gene data show CDR1 as MGHDK and CDR2 as SYGVNS. The DNA of the CDR3 is TGTGCCAGCACCCCACCAGGGGACACTGAAGCTTTCTTT. Translation gives CASTPPGDTEAFF.

This clone was recorded a few times. The chain carries TRBV30 and TRBJ2-7; 7 bases line up with TRBD1. The CDR3 loop spans 13 amino acids. The ends lost 3 bases at V and 2 bases at J; junction bases unmatched: 4. Germline V gene sequence: CDR1 GTSNPN, CDR2 SVGIG (reference sequence). CDR3 DNA: TGTGCCTGGAGGGTGACAGGGACCTACGAGCAGTACTTC. Translation gives CAWRVTGTYEQYF.

This clone has more than one count but fewer than ten. One end of the junction is discordant with germline, which a read error may explain. The chain uses TRBV4-1 and TRBJ2-1, with TRBD2 identical over 9 bases. Germline-derived CDR1 and CDR2 are MGHRA and YSYEKL. There are 15 residues in the CDR3. The CDR3 DNA reads TGCGCCAGCAGACAAGCTACTAGCGGGTACAATGAGCAGTTCTTC. Translation gives CASRQATSGYNEQFF.